This passage covers 27 T cell receptor beta chains from one sample sequenced in a study of response to subunit inactivated influenza vaccine. MiXCR, run by TCRdb on the RT-PCR reads, gives a single entry per CDR3 protein. The sample lists about 580,000 distinct CDR3 sequences, 11% to 15% occurring once. The sample in question was PBMCs from blood, obtained approximately 12 days after vaccination. The receptors were sampled from a man over 45 who received an inactivated influenza vaccine.

The chain joins TRBV4-3 to TRBJ2-1; 9 bases are shared with TRBD2. CDR3 length: 16 amino acids. V lost 2 bases to trimming and J lost 7 bases; unmatched junction nucleotides: 9. Germline CDR1 LGHNA, CDR2 YSLEER. The CDR3 spells CASSQLLAGFGNEQFF. The CDR3 nucleotides read TGCGCCAGCAGCCAATTACTAGCGGGCTTTGGGAATGAGCAGTTCTTC.

This clonotype was recorded at least ten times. The chain combines TRBV7-2 with TRBJ2-3, with 8 bases that match TRBD1. The CDR3 consists of 13 residues. The V and J ends lost 2 bases and 7 bases, in that order; junction bases with no gene match: 2. Germline V gene lookup returns CDR1 SGHTA and CDR2 FQGNSA. The CDR3 coding sequence is TGTGCCAGCAGCTTACAGGGGGCGAATACGCAGTATTTT. Encoded protein: CASSLQGANTQYF.

CDR3: CASSPVGGFQPQHF. In DNA form, the CDR3 reads TGTGCCAGCTCACCAGTCGGGGGCTTTCAGCCCCAGCATTTT. The chain is built from TRBV18 and TRBJ1-5, with D maybe TRBD1 (6 bases). V lost 2 bases and J lost 6, with 11 bases in between. This CDR3 has 14 amino acids. Per germline, CDR1 KGHSH and CDR2 LQKENI.

This rearrangement joins TRBV5-1 to TRBJ2-1; D gene uncertain. The V gene lost 0 bases and the J gene lost 6 bases, with 13 bases spanning the gap. CDR3 length: 15 amino acids. CDR1 is SGHRS and CDR2 is YFSETQ in the germline V gene. CDR3 DNA: TGCGCCAGCAGCTTGGGAGGATCTAGTACCAATGAGCAGTTCTTC. Its translation: CASSLGGSSTNEQFF.

Only one count was recorded for this clonotype. The junction departs from the called germline gene at one end, perhaps through a read error. The chain links TRBV19 to TRBJ1-2, with TRBD1 matching over 7 bases. Germline CDR1 is LNHDA and CDR2 is SQIVND (reference sequence). There are 14 residues in the CDR3. Written as DNA, the CDR3 is TGTGCCAGCCTAGAACGACAGGGACGCTATGGCTCCACCTTC. Encoded protein: CASLERQGRYGSTF.

This clonotype was counted a few times. The chain is built from TRBV20-1 and TRBJ2-3, with a weak D call TRBD2 (6 bases). CDR1 is DFQATT, CDR2 SNEGSKA, per germline (reference sequence). The length of the CDR3 is 13 residues. Trimming pared 6 bases from V and 0 bases from J, leaving 10 bases between. The CDR3 DNA is TGCAGTGCGGCAGCGGGCAGCACAGATACGCAGTATTTT. Translated: CSAAAGSTDTQYF.

V is TRBV6-5 and J is TRBJ2-2; D remains unclear. Germline V gene sequence: CDR1 MNHEY, CDR2 SVGAGI. V was pared by 0 bases and J by 2 bases, with 10 bases between. The CDR3 has 16 amino acids. CDR3 sequence (DNA): TGTGCCAGCAGTTACTCGGCGTTGACTAACACCGGGGAGCTGTTTTTT. Translation gives CASSYSALTNTGELFF.

The V and J genes are TRBV20-1 and TRBJ2-1, with D perhaps matching TRBD2 (6 bases). V was cut by 6 bases and J by 9 bases, with 21 bases left in between. This CDR3 contains 14 residues. From germline, CDR1 is DFQATT and CDR2 SNEGSKA (reference sequence). The CDR3: CSAVRGLYLLEQFF. The DNA of the CDR3 is TGCAGTGCGGTGCGGGGACTCTATCTGCTTGAGCAGTTCTTC.

This chain joins TRBV7-9 and TRBJ2-7, with D possibly TRBD1 on 6 matching bases. Germline V gene data show CDR1 as SEHNR and CDR2 as FQNEAQ (reference sequence). The CDR3 runs to 15 residues. Trimming cost V 2 bases and J 3 bases, with 14 bases left between them. The CDR3 coding sequence is TGTGCCAGCAGCTTAATGGGGACAACCTACTACGAGCAGTACTTC. This translates into CASSLMGTTYYEQYF.

The chain combines TRBV4-3 with TRBJ2-7; D remains ambiguous. The CDR3 contains 14 residues. The V gene's germline CDR1 is LGHNA and CDR2 YSLEER. Trimming left V 0 bases short and J 3 bases short, with 9 bases between. The CDR3 sequence is CASSQEISLYEQYF. The DNA of the CDR3 is TGCGCCAGCAGCCAAGAGATCAGTCTCTACGAGCAGTACTTC.

This clonotype was counted a few times. The chain recombines TRBV29-1 with TRBJ2-1; D is perhaps TRBD2 (6 bases). The CDR3 length is 16 residues. Germline V gene sequence: CDR1 SQVTM, CDR2 ANQGSEA. With 0 bases removed from V and 0 bases from J, the gap between germline ends came to 12 bases. CDR3 nucleotides: TGCAGCGTTGAAGACGTGGTAGCGGCCTCCTACAATGAGCAGTTCTTC. This codes for CSVEDVVAASYNEQFF.

J is TRBJ2-3 and V is TRBV27, with 7 nucleotides matching TRBD1. The V gene end was trimmed by 8 bases and the J gene end by 2 bases; junction bases not matched to a gene: 10. The V gene's germline CDR1 is MNHEY and CDR2 SMNVEV (reference sequence). CDR3 size: 15 residues. The CDR3 loop is CASSLGQPLTDTQYF. The CDR3 coding sequence is TGTGCCAGCTCGTTGGGACAGCCGCTCACAGATACGCAGTATTTT.

The chain links TRBV20-1 to TRBJ1-6, with D uncertain. Germline CDR1 and CDR2: DFQATT and SNEGSKA (reference sequence). The CDR3 has 15 residues. Trimming shortened V by 1 base and J by 6 bases, and 13 bases separated the two germline ends. The CDR3 protein is CSARAVGISNSPLHF. The CDR3, as DNA: TGCAGTGCTAGAGCAGTAGGGATATCTAATTCACCCCTCCACTTT.

This clonotype showed up just a few times. J is TRBJ1-1 and V is TRBV11-2; possible D gene TRBD1, 6 bases. Trimming took off 6 bases at V and 4 bases at J, with 9 bases between the two ends. The CDR3 has 12 residues. CDR1 and CDR2 from the germline V gene are SGHAT and FQNNGV. The CDR3 spells CASSPGVTEAFF. CDR3 DNA sequence: TGTGCCAGCAGTCCAGGGGTCACTGAAGCTTTCTTT.

This clonotype was detected only a few times. This sequence joins TRBV20-1 and TRBJ2-7, with 8 bases aligning to TRBD2. V was pared by 1 base and J by 0 bases, with 5 bases of the junction left unmatched. This CDR3 contains 15 residues. Germline V gene lookup returns CDR1 DFQATT and CDR2 SNEGSKA (reference sequence). The DNA of the CDR3 is TGCAGTGCTAGAGGGGGACTAGTGAGCTCCTACGAGCAGTACTTC. Translated, it gives CSARGGLVSSYEQYF.

The V and J genes are TRBV11-2 and TRBJ2-7, with no clear D. The CDR3 is 16 residues long. The germline V and J ends were trimmed by 0 bases and 2 bases, with 14 bases remaining between them. Germline-derived CDR1 and CDR2 are SGHAT and FQNNGV. The CDR3 spells CASSLDLLAGAYEQYF. Here the CDR3 DNA reads TGTGCCAGCAGCTTAGACCTTCTTGCAGGCGCCTACGAGCAGTACTTC.

The chain links TRBV5-1 to TRBJ2-5, with a possible D match to TRBD1 (5 bases). Germline V gene data show CDR1 as SGHRS and CDR2 as YFSETQ. The CDR3 extends over 16 amino acids. V shed 3 bases and J shed 1 base, with 16 bases lying between them. CDR3 bases: TGCGCCAGCAGCTCCACAGGAATCCCTATCCAAGAGACCCAGTACTTC. Amino acid sequence: CASSSTGIPIQETQYF.

The sample holds one count of this clonotype. The chain joins TRBV5-4 to TRBJ2-7; 14 bases agree with TRBD2. CDR1 is SGHNT, CDR2 YYREEE, per germline (reference sequence). The CDR3 consists of 18 residues. V gave up 5 bases and J gave up 2 bases; unmatched junction bases: 12. The chain's CDR3 is CASSRALGLAGETYEQYF. As DNA, the CDR3 is TGTGCCAGCAGTCGGGCCCTGGGACTAGCGGGGGAGACCTACGAGCAGTACTTC.

This clonotype was counted between two and nine times. The V and J genes are TRBV10-3 and TRBJ2-7; 9 nucleotides line up with TRBD1. The V segment lost 5 bases and the J segment 2 bases; nucleotides outside the gene matches: 1. The CDR3 loop spans 13 amino acids. The germline CDR1 and CDR2 sequences are ENHRY and SYGVKD. Here the CDR3 DNA reads TGTGCCATCAGTTGGGACAGGGCCTACGAGCAGTACTTC. Protein: CAISWDRAYEQYF.

In its sample, this clonotype was seen a few times. V usage is TRBV7-9 and J usage is TRBJ2-6, with D possibly TRBD1 on 5 matching bases. CDR3 size: 15 residues. Trimming took off 4 bases at V and 3 bases at J, with 10 bases between the two ends. Germline CDR1 and CDR2: SEHNR and FQNEAQ (reference sequence). The CDR3 loop is CASSSRVYGANVLTF. DNA for the CDR3: TGTGCCAGCAGCTCCAGGGTTTATGGGGCCAACGTCCTGACTTTC.

This clonotype was recorded once. This sequence joins TRBV4-2 and TRBJ2-6, with a tentative D call TRBD2 (5 bases). The CDR3 has 16 residues. Germline V gives CDR1 LGHNA, CDR2 YNFKEQ. V lost 3 bases and J lost 2, with 11 bases in between. CDR3 in amino acids: CASSQSGWAGANVLTF. Written as DNA, the CDR3 is TGTGCCAGCAGCCAGTCGGGGTGGGCTGGGGCCAACGTCCTGACTTTC.

The chain links TRBV4-2 to TRBJ2-7; 11 positions agree with TRBD2. J gave up 1 base and V 4 bases, and 6 bases lay outside the gene matches. Germline CDR1 and CDR2: LGHNA and YNFKEQ. CDR3 length: 16 residues. CDR3 in amino acids: CASSRETSGGSYEQYF. The CDR3 bases are TGTGCCAGCAGCCGGGAAACTAGCGGGGGTTCCTACGAGCAGTACTTC.

This clonotype was seen a handful of times. The genes are TRBV24-1 and TRBJ2-2, with D possibly matching TRBD2 (6 bases). Germline CDR1 is KGHDR and CDR2 is SFDVKD. The V end was cut by 1 base, the J end by 6 bases, with 14 bases between. The CDR3 is 16 amino acids. Here the CDR3 reads CATSDFGSLISGELFF. Written as DNA, the CDR3 is TGTGCCACCAGTGATTTCGGGAGCCTTATTTCCGGGGAGCTGTTTTTT.

The V call is TRBV6-5, the J call TRBJ2-2, with 15 bases fitting TRBD2. The CDR3 sequence is 17 residues long. V was clipped by 2 bases and J by 4 bases; unmatched bases: 2. CDR1 and CDR2 from the germline V gene are MNHEY and SVGAGI. CDR3 coding DNA: TGTGCCAGCAGTTACGGACTAGCGGGAGGGGGCACCGGGGAGCTGTTTTTT. Encoded protein: CASSYGLAGGGTGELFF.

The chain is built from TRBV28 and TRBJ1-2; TRBD1 is a possible D gene (6 bases). This CDR3 spans 13 amino acids. CDR1 and CDR2 from the germline V gene are MDHEN and SYDVKM. Between the trimmed V and J ends, which lost 5 bases and 3 bases, there was a span of 10 bases. The CDR3 here is CASSQTGHYGYTF. The CDR3 DNA sequence: TGTGCCAGCAGTCAGACAGGCCACTATGGCTACACCTTC.

This clonotype showed up just a few times. V usage is TRBV27 and J usage is TRBJ2-7, with TRBD2 identical over 7 bases. V was clipped by 3 bases and J by 6 bases; unmatched bases: 8. The germline V gene encodes CDR1 MNHEY and CDR2 SMNVEV (reference sequence). The CDR3 totals 14 residues. Here the CDR3 DNA reads TGTGCCAGCAGTTTCGTAGCGGGTCACGGCGAGCAGTACTTC. Residues: CASSFVAGHGEQYF.

This clonotype showed up many times. The rearrangement links TRBV4-3 to TRBJ1-1; D unresolved. The CDR3 extends over 15 amino acids. Between the trimmed V and J ends, which lost 3 bases and 8 bases, there was a span of 19 bases. Germline CDR1 LGHNA, CDR2 YSLEER. The CDR3 loop reads CASSQTTGPLGEAFF. The CDR3 region has the DNA TGCGCCAGCAGCCAGACGACCGGCCCCCTAGGCGAAGCTTTCTTT.